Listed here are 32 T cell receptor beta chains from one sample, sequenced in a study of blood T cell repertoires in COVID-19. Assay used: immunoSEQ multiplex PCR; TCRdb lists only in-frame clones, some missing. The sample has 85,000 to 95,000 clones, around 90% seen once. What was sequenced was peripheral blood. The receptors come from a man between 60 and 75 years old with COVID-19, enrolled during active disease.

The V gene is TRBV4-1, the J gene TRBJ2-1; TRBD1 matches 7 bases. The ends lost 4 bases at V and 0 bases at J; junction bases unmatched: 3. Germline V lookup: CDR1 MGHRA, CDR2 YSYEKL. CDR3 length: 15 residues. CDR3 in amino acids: CASSLGTASYNEQFF. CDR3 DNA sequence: TGCGCCAGCAGCCTCGGGACAGCCTCCTACAATGAGCAGTTCTTC.

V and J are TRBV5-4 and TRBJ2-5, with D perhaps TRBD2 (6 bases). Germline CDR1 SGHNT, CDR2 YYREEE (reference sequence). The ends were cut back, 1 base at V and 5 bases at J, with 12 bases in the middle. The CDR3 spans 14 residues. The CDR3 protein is CASSLTSRGETQYF. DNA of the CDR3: TGTGCCAGCAGCTTGACTAGCCGGGGGGAGACCCAGTACTTC.

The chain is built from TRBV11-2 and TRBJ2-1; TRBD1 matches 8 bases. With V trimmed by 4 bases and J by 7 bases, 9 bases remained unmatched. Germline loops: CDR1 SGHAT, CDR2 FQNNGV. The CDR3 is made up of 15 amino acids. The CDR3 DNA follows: TGTGCCAGCAGCTCCCGGGACAGGTCGAAGAATGAGCAGTTCTTC. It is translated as CASSSRDRSKNEQFF.

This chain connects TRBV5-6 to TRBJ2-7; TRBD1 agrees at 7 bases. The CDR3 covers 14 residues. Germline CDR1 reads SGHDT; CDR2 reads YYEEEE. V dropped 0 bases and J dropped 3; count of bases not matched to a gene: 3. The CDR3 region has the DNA TGTGCCAGCAGCTTGGGAACAGGGGTCTACGAGCAGTACTTC. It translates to CASSLGTGVYEQYF.

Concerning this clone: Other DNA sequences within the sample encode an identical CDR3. CDR3 loop: CASSLRGSATNEKLFF. For the CDR3, the DNA is TGTGCCAGCAGCTTGCGGGGATCCGCAACTAATGAAAAACTGTTTTTT. V usage is TRBV5-6 and J usage is TRBJ1-4, with D unclear. Per germline, CDR1 SGHDT and CDR2 YYEEEE. Trimming stripped 1 base from V and 0 bases from J, with 10 bases between. The CDR3 length is 16 residues. Full variable domain (missing parts from reference TRBV5-6 and TRBJ1-4): DAGVTQSPTHLIKTRGQQVTLRCSPKSGHDTVSWYQQALGQGPQFIFQYYEEEERQRGNFPDRFSGHQFPNYSSELNVNALLLGDSALYLCASSLRGSATNEKLFFGSGTQLSVL.

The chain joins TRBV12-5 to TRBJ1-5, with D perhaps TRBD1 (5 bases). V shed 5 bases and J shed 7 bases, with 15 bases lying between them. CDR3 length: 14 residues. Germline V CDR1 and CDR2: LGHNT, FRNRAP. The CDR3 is CASGLGAQGQPQHF. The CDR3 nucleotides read TGTGCTAGTGGTCTAGGCGCCCAGGGACAGCCCCAGCATTTT.

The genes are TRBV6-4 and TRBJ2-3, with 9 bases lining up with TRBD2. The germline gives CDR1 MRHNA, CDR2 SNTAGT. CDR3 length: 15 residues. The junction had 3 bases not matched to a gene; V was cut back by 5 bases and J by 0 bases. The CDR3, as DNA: TGTGCCAGCAGTTGGACTAGCGCTAGCACAGATACGCAGTATTTT. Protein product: CASSWTSASTDTQYF.

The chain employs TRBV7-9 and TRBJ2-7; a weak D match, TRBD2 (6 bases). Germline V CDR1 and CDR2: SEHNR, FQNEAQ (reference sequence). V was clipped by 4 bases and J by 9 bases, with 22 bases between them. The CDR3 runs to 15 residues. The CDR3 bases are TGTGCCAGCAGCTCGCCGGACGGAGGGAGAGGAATGCAGTACTTC. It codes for CASSSPDGGRGMQYF. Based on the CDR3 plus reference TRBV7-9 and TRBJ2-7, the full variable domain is DTGVSQNPRHKITKRGQNVTFRCDPISEHNRLYWYRQTLGQGPEFLTYFQNEAQLEKSRLLSDRFSAERPKGSFSTLEIQRTEQGDSAMYLCASSSPDGGRGMQYFGPGTRLTVT.

CDR3 sequence (DNA): TGCGCCAGCAGCTCGACAGGAGCCGAGCAGTACTTC. This translates into CASSSTGAEQYF. The chain links TRBV5-1 to TRBJ2-7, with D perhaps matching TRBD1 (6 bases). The germline CDR1 and CDR2 sequences are SGHRS and YFSETQ. The CDR3 extends over 12 amino acids. The V and J ends lost 3 bases and 6 bases respectively, with 10 bases between them.

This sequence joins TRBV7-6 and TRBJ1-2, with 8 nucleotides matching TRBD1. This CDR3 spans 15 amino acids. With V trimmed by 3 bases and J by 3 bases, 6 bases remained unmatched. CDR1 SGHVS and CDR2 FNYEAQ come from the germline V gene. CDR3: CASSLGTGGDYGYTF. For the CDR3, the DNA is TGTGCCAGCAGCTTGGGAACAGGGGGTGACTATGGCTACACCTTC.

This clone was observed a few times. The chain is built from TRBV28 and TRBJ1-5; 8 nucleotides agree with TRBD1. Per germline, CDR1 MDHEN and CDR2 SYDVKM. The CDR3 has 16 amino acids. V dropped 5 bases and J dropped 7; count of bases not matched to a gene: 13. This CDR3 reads CASSRTGGERHQPQHF. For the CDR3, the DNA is TGTGCCAGCAGTCGCACAGGGGGTGAAAGGCACCAGCCCCAGCATTTT.

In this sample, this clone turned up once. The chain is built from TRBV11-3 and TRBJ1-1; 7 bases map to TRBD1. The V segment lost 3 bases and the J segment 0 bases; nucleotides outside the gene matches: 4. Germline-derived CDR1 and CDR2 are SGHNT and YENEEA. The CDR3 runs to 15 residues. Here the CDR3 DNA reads TGTGCCAGCAGCTTCGAGGGACAGCTGAACACTGAAGCTTTCTTT. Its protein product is CASSFEGQLNTEAFF.

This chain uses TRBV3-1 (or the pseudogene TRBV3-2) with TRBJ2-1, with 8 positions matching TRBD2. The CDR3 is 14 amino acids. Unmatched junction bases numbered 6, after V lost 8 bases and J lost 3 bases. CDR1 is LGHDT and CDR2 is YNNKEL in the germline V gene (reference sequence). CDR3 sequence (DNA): TGTGCCAGCTCCCCGGGGGGGAACTACAATGAGCAGTTCTTC. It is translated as CASSPGGNYNEQFF.

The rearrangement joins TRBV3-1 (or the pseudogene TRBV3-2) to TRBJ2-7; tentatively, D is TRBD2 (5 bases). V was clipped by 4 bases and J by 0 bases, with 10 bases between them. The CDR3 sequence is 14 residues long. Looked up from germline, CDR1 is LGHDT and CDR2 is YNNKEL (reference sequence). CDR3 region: CASSRAGSSYEQYF. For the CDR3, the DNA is TGTGCCAGCAGCCGGGCGGGTAGCTCCTACGAGCAGTACTTC.

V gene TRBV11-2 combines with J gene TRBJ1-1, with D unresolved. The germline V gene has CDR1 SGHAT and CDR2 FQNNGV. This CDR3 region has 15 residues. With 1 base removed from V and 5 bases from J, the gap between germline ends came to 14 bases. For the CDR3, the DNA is TGTGCCAGCAGCTTAGGTCCACGGGCGGGTACTGAAGCTTTCTTT. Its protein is CASSLGPRAGTEAFF.

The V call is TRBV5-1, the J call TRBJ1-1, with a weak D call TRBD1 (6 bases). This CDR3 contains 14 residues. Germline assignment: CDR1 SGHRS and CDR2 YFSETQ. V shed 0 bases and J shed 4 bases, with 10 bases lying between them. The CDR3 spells CASSLVGAATEAFF. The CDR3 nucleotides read TGCGCCAGCAGCTTGGTGGGGGCGGCCACTGAAGCTTTCTTT.

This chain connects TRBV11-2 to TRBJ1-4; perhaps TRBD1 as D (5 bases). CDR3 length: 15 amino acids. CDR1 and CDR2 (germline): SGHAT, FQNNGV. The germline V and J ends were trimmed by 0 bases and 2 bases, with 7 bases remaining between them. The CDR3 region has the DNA TGTGCCAGCAGCTTAGAAGGGGTTACTAATGAAAAACTGTTTTTT. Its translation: CASSLEGVTNEKLFF. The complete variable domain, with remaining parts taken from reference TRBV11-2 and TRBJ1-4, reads EAGVAQSPRYKIIEKRQSVAFWCNPISGHATLYWYQQILGQGPKLLIQFQNNGVVDDSQLPKDRFSAERLKGVDSTLKIQPAKLEDSAVYLCASSLEGVTNEKLFFGSGTQLSVL.

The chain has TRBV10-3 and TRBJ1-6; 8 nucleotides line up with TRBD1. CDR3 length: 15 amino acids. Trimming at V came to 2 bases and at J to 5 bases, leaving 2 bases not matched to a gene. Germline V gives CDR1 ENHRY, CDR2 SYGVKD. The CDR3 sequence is CAISERTGNNSPLHF. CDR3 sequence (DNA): TGTGCCATCAGTGAGCGGACAGGGAATAATTCACCCCTCCACTTT.

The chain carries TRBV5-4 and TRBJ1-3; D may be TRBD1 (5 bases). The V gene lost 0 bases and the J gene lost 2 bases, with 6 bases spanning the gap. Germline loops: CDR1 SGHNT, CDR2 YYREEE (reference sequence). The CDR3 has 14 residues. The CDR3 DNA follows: TGTGCCAGCAGCTTGGGGGGGGCTGGAAACACCATATATTTT. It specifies CASSLGGAGNTIYF.

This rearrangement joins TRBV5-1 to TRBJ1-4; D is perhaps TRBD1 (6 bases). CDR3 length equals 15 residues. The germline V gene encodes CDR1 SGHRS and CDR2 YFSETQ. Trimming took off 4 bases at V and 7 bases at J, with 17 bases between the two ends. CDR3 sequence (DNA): TGCGCCAGCAGCCCACTGACAGGACGTGGTGAAAAACTGTTTTTT. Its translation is CASSPLTGRGEKLFF.

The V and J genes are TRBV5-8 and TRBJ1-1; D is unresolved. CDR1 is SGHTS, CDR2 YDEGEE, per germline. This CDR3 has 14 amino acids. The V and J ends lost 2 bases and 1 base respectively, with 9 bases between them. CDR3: CASSFWRGNTEAFF. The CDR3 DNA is TGTGCCAGCAGCTTTTGGCGCGGGAACACTGAAGCTTTCTTT.

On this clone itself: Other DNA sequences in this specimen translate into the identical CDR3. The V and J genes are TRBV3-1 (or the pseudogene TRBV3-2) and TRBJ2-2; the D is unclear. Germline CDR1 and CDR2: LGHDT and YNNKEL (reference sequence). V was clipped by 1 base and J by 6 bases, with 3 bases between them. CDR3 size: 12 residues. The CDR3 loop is CASSQVAGELFF. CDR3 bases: TGTGCCAGCAGCCAAGTCGCCGGGGAGCTGTTTTTT.

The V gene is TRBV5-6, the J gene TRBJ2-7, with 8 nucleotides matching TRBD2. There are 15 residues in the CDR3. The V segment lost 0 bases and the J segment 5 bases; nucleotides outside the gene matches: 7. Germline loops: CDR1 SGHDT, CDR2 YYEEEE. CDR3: CASSLDGRARDEQYF. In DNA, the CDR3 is TGTGCCAGCAGCTTGGACGGGAGGGCCCGGGACGAGCAGTACTTC.

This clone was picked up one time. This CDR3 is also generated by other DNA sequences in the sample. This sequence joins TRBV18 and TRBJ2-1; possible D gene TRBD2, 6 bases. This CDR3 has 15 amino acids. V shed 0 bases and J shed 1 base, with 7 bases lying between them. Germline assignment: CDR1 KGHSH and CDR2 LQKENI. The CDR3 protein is CASSPPSGSYNEQFF. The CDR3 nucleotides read TGTGCCAGCTCACCACCGAGCGGGTCCTACAATGAGCAGTTCTTC. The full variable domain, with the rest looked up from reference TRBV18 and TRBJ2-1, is NAGVMQNPRHLVRRRGQEARLRCSPMKGHSHVYWYRQLPEEGLKFMVYLQKENIIDESGMPKERFSAEFPKEGPSILRIQQVVRGDSAAYFCASSPPSGSYNEQFFGPGTRLTVL.

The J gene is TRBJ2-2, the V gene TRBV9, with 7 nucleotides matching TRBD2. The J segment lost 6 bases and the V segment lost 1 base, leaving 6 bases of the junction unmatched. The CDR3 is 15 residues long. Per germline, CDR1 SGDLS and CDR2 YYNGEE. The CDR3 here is CASSVRTGGPGELFF. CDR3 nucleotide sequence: TGTGCCAGCAGCGTACGAACGGGAGGTCCCGGGGAGCTGTTTTTT. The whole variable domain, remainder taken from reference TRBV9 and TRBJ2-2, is DSGVTQTPKHLITATGQRVTLRCSPRSGDLSVYWYQQSLDQGLQFLIQYYNGEERAKGNILERFSAQQFPDLHSELNLSSLELGDSALYFCASSVRTGGPGELFFGEGSRLTVL.

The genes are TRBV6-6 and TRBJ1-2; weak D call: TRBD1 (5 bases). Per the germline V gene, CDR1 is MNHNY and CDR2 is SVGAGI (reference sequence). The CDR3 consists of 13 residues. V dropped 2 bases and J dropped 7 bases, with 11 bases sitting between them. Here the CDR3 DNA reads TGTGCCAGCAGTTACGGGGGGACCGTTGGCTACACCTTC. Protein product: CASSYGGTVGYTF.

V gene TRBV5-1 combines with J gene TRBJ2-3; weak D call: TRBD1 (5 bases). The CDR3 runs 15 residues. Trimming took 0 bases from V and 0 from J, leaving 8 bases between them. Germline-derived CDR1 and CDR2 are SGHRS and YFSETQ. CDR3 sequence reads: CASSLVTDSTDTQYF. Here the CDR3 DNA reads TGCGCCAGCAGCTTGGTGACAGATAGCACAGATACGCAGTATTTT.

The CDR3 DNA reads as TGTGCCAGCACCGTTCTAAGCACAGATACGCAGTATTTT. Amino acids: CASTVLSTDTQYF. The chain couples TRBV28 to TRBJ2-3, with D unclear. Germline CDR1 is MDHEN and CDR2 is SYDVKM. The CDR3 totals 13 residues. Between the trimmed V and J ends, which lost 7 bases and 0 bases, there was a span of 8 bases.

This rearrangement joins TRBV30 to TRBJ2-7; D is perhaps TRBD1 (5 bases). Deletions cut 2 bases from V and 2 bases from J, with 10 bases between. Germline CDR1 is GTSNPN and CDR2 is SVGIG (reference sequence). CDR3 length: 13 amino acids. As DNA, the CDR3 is TGTGCCTGGAGTACAGGAGCTACCTACGAGCAGTACTTC. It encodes CAWSTGATYEQYF.

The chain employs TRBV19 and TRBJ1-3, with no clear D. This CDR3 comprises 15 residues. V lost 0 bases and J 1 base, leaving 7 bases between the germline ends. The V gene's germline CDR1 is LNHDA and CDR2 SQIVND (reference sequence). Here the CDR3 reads CASSIDRESGNTIYF. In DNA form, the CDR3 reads TGTGCCAGTAGTATAGATCGGGAGTCTGGAAACACCATATATTTT.

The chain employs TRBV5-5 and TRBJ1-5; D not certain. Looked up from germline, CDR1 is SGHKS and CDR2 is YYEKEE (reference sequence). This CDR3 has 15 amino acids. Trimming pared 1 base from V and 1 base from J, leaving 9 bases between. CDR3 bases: TGTGCCAGCAGCTTGTTTCGGGAGAGCAATCAGCCCCAGCATTTT. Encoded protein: CASSLFRESNQPQHF.

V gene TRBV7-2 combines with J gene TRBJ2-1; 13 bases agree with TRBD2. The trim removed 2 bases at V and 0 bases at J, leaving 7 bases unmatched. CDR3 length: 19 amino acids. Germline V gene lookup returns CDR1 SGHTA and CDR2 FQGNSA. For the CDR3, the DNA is TGTGCCAGCAGCTTATGGGGGACTAGCGGGAAGAGCTCCTACAATGAGCAGTTCTTC. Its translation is CASSLWGTSGKSSYNEQFF.